A selection of T cell receptor beta chains follows, all from one sample in a study of beta chain features in type 1 diabetes. The table came from immunoSEQ multiplex PCR; TCRdb's copy has only in-frame clones and leaves some out. Of 250,000 to 350,000 clones listed, over 12% are singletons. The source material was naive CD4+ T cells from blood. The receptor set was obtained from a man between 18 and 29 years old with type 1 diabetes. Each CDR3 is given with its conserved first and last residue. D genes are given only for firm matches. Part of the rows lack a size; the others show once, few, many or a class for expanded clones.

>TRBD2|few|TRBV29-1|TRBJ2-1
CSVANLPGLALYNEQFF
TGCAGCGTCGCGAACCTACCGGGACTAGCGCTATACAATGAGCAGTTCTTC
>.|.|TRBV27|TRBJ2-3
CASRMGRTDTQYF
TGTGCCAGCAGGATGGGCCGTACAGATACGCAGTATTTT
>.|.|TRBV30|TRBJ1-4
CAWGNLGGRNEKLFF
TGTGCCTGGGGGAACCTCGGGGGGAGGAATGAAAAACTGTTTTTT
>.|.|TRBV7-2|TRBJ2-4
CASSLRAGTPRTWDIQYF
TGTGCCAGCAGCCTAAGGGCCGGGACTCCCCGGACCTGGGACATTCAGTACTTC
>.|.|TRBV21-1|TRBJ2-7
CASSKKHRASGYEQYF
TGTGCCAGCAGCAAAAAGCACCGGGCTAGCGGATACGAGCAGTACTTC
>TRBD1|.|TRBV5-1|TRBJ2-5
CASSTGQGPTQYF
TGCGCCAGCAGCACGGGACAGGGGCCGACCCAGTACTTC
>.|few|TRBV5-1|TRBJ2-3
CASSLADTQYF
TGCGCCAGCAGCTTGGCGGATACGCAGTATTTT
>TRBD2|.|TRBV7-2|TRBJ2-7
CASSSSGTSGGRGEQYF
TGTGCCAGCAGCTCTTCCGGGACTAGCGGGGGCCGGGGCGAGCAGTACTTC
>TRBD1|.|TRBV30|TRBJ2-7
CAWRGQGVSYEQYF
TGTGCCTGGAGGGGACAGGGGGTATCCTACGAGCAGTACTTC
>TRBD1|.|TRBV18|TRBJ1-1
CASSPPPAGGTEAFF
TGTGCCAGCTCACCACCTCCGGCAGGGGGCACTGAAGCTTTCTTT
>.|few|TRBV7-9|TRBJ1-4
CASSLSIWRREKLFF
TGTGCCAGCAGCTTATCGATCTGGAGAAGGGAAAAACTGTTTTTT
>.|.|TRBV27|TRBJ2-5
CASKGGHQETQYF
TGTGCCAGCAAAGGGGGACACCAAGAGACCCAGTACTTC
>.|few|TRBV21-1|TRBJ2-7
CASTQRRGGEYEQYF
TGTGCCAGCACCCAGCGGCGCGGGGGGGAATACGAGCAGTACTTC
>.|.|TRBV5-4|TRBJ1-5
CASRLDNQPQHF
TGTGCCAGCAGATTAGACAATCAGCCCCAGCATTTT
>.|.|TRBV30|TRBJ1-1
CAWSRVVDTEAFF
TGTGCCTGGAGTAGAGTTGTTGACACTGAAGCTTTCTTT
>.|.|TRBV28|TRBJ1-4
CASRSGEKLFF
TGTGCCAGCAGGTCAGGGGAAAAACTGTTTTTT
>TRBD1|few|TRBV7-2|TRBJ1-1
CASSLWTGMNTEAFF
TGTGCCAGCAGCCTCTGGACAGGGATGAACACTGAAGCTTTCTTT
>TRBD2|.|TRBV6-6|TRBJ2-2
CASSYLAGDTGELFF
TGTGCCAGCAGTTATCTAGCGGGGGACACCGGGGAGCTGTTTTTT
>.|few|TRBV2|TRBJ2-7
CASSVEPPEQYF
TGTGCCAGCAGTGTAGAGCCGCCCGAGCAGTACTTC
>TRBD2|few|TRBV6-6|TRBJ2-1
CASSYLAGGRNEQFF
TGTGCCAGCAGTTACCTAGCGGGGGGGCGGAATGAGCAGTTCTTC
>TRBD2|.|TRBV5-6|TRBJ2-1
CASSAAGTLTMKQFF
TGTGCCAGCAGCGCAGCGGGAACCCTTACAATGAAGCAGTTCTTC
>.|few|TRBV5-4|TRBJ2-2
CASSIDNTGELFF
TGTGCCAGCAGCATCGACAATACCGGGGAGCTGTTTTTT
>.|.|TRBV25-1|TRBJ1-6
CATQRETLHF
TGTGCCACTCAGCGGGAGACCCTCCACTTT
>.|.|TRBV2|TRBJ2-1
CASSSLAEGNEQFF
TGTGCCAGCAGTTCCTTAGCGGAAGGGAATGAGCAGTTCTTC
>.|few|TRBV6-5|TRBJ2-5
CASRRAGVGQETQYF
TGTGCCAGCAGGCGAGCGGGCGTTGGTCAAGAGACCCAGTACTTC
>.|.|TRBV20-1|TRBJ2-1
CSVAGNEQFF
TGCAGTGTGGCGGGAAATGAGCAGTTCTTC
>.|.|TRBV7-8|TRBJ2-5
CASSSLRDTWETQYF
TGTGCCAGCAGCTCGCTGCGGGATACCTGGGAGACCCAGTACTTC
>.|.|TRBV19|TRBJ2-1
CASSPTVNNEQFF
TGTGCCAGTAGTCCGACAGTGAACAATGAGCAGTTCTTC
>.|few|TRBV19|TRBJ2-1
CASSIRAHNEQFF
TGTGCCAGTAGTATCAGGGCCCACAATGAGCAGTTCTTC
>TRBD2|once|TRBV29-1|TRBJ2-7
CSVGGSLPYEQYF
TGCAGCGTTGGCGGGAGCCTTCCCTACGAGCAGTACTTC
>.|few|TRBV7-9|TRBJ1-4
CASSSGTRGEKLFF
TGTGCCAGCAGCTCCGGGACCAGGGGTGAAAAACTGTTTTTT
>.|few|TRBV4-2|TRBJ2-1
CASSLLTGVADNEQFF
TGTGCCAGCAGCCTTCTCACCGGGGTCGCGGACAATGAGCAGTTCTTC
>.|few|TRBV28|TRBJ2-7
CASSLSWGGEQYF
TGTGCCAGCAGTTTGAGCTGGGGAGGCGAGCAGTACTTC
>.|few|TRBV20-1|TRBJ1-2
CSARNSYGYTF
TGCAGTGCTAGGAACAGCTATGGCTACACCTTC
>TRBD2|.|TRBV5-4|TRBJ2-5
CASSPDLAGGGGYF
TGTGCCAGCTCCCCGGACCTGGCTGGCGGGGGGGGGTACTTC
>TRBD1|few|TRBV30|TRBJ2-7
CAWSGGDRVYEQYF
TGTGCCTGGAGTGGGGGGGACAGGGTGTATGAGCAGTACTTC
>.|.|TRBV30|TRBJ2-3
CAWNQGLDTQYF
TGTGCCTGGAATCAGGGGCTGGATACGCAGTATTTT
>.|.|TRBV9|TRBJ2-1
CASSVGAGTQGREQFF
TGTGCCAGCAGCGTAGGGGCCGGGACCCAGGGGCGTGAGCAGTTCTTC
>TRBD2|.|TRBV27|TRBJ2-1
CASSFAGLAGSNEQFF
TGTGCCAGCAGTTTCGCCGGGTTAGCGGGAAGCAATGAGCAGTTCTTC
>TRBD1|few|TRBV28|TRBJ2-3
CASSSGQGPDTQYF
TGTGCCAGCAGTTCCGGACAGGGGCCAGATACGCAGTATTTT
>.|.|TRBV6-5|TRBJ2-2
CASPVGELFF
TGTGCCAGCCCCGTCGGGGAGCTGTTTTTT
>.|few|TRBV28|TRBJ2-5
CASSSRRGQDQETQYF
TGTGCCAGCAGTTCCCGCCGAGGACAAGACCAAGAGACCCAGTACTTC
>.|.|TRBV10-1|TRBJ2-6
CASSSSGANVLTF
TGCGCCAGTAGCAGCTCTGGGGCCAACGTCCTGACTTTC
>.|.|TRBV7-2|TRBJ2-1
CASSFVGVGSYNEQFF
TGTGCCAGCAGCTTCGTGGGAGTTGGTTCCTACAATGAGCAGTTCTTC
>TRBD1|.|TRBV5-1|TRBJ2-5
CASSLGQGSGETQYF
TGCGCCAGCAGCTTGGGACAGGGGTCGGGGGAGACCCAGTACTTC
>.|few|TRBV29-1|TRBJ2-5
CSVAQALQETQYF
TGCAGCGTTGCCCAGGCGCTCCAAGAGACCCAGTACTTC
>TRBD2|.|TRBV7-8|TRBJ2-2
CASSLVGTSGNVGELFF
TGTGCCAGCAGCTTAGTAGGCACTAGCGGGAATGTCGGGGAGCTGTTTTTT
>.|.|TRBV9|TRBJ2-7
CASSVTGVGGQYF
TGTGCCAGCAGCGTGACAGGCGTAGGTGGGCAGTACTTC
>.|.|TRBV5-4|TRBJ2-7
CASSYQLALAEQYF
TGTGCCAGCAGCTACCAACTAGCACTCGCCGAGCAGTACTTC
>.|few|TRBV7-9|TRBJ2-7
CASSPFDSYEQYF
TGTGCCAGCAGCCCTTTCGACAGCTACGAGCAGTACTTC
>.|.|TRBV7-9|TRBJ2-1
CASSLQGPTNNEQFF
TGTGCCAGCAGCCTACAGGGCCCTACGAACAATGAGCAGTTCTTC
>TRBD2|once|TRBV11-3|TRBJ2-1
CASSLDGPSGYNEQFF
TGTGCCAGCAGCTTAGATGGGCCTAGCGGCTACAATGAGCAGTTCTTC
>TRBD1|.|TRBV30|TRBJ2-7
CAWRTLNRRRTGPDYEQYF
TGTGCCTGGAGAACTCTTAACCGGAGGAGGACAGGGCCCGACTACGAGCAGTACTTC
>.|.|TRBV7-8|TRBJ1-6
CASSSGAGPSPLHF
TGTGCCAGCAGCTCTGGGGCGGGACCTTCACCCCTCCACTTT
>.|.|TRBV7-2|TRBJ1-2
CASSPSGGVGGYTF
TGTGCCAGCAGCCCATCGGGGGGAGTAGGTGGCTACACCTTC
>.|.|TRBV2|TRBJ2-1
CASSAPGLPNEQFF
TGTGCCAGCAGTGCCCCAGGGCTTCCCAATGAGCAGTTCTTC
>TRBD2|few|TRBV29-1|TRBJ2-1
CSVGRGLASYGEQFF
TGCAGCGTTGGCCGGGGACTAGCGAGTTACGGTGAGCAGTTCTTC
>.|.|TRBV5-4|TRBJ2-1
CASRVNPGTKEQFF
TGTGCCAGCAGGGTGAATCCCGGGACAAAAGAGCAGTTCTTC
>.|few|TRBV5-4|TRBJ2-1
CASKQVDEQFF
TGTGCCAGCAAACAGGTGGATGAGCAGTTCTTC